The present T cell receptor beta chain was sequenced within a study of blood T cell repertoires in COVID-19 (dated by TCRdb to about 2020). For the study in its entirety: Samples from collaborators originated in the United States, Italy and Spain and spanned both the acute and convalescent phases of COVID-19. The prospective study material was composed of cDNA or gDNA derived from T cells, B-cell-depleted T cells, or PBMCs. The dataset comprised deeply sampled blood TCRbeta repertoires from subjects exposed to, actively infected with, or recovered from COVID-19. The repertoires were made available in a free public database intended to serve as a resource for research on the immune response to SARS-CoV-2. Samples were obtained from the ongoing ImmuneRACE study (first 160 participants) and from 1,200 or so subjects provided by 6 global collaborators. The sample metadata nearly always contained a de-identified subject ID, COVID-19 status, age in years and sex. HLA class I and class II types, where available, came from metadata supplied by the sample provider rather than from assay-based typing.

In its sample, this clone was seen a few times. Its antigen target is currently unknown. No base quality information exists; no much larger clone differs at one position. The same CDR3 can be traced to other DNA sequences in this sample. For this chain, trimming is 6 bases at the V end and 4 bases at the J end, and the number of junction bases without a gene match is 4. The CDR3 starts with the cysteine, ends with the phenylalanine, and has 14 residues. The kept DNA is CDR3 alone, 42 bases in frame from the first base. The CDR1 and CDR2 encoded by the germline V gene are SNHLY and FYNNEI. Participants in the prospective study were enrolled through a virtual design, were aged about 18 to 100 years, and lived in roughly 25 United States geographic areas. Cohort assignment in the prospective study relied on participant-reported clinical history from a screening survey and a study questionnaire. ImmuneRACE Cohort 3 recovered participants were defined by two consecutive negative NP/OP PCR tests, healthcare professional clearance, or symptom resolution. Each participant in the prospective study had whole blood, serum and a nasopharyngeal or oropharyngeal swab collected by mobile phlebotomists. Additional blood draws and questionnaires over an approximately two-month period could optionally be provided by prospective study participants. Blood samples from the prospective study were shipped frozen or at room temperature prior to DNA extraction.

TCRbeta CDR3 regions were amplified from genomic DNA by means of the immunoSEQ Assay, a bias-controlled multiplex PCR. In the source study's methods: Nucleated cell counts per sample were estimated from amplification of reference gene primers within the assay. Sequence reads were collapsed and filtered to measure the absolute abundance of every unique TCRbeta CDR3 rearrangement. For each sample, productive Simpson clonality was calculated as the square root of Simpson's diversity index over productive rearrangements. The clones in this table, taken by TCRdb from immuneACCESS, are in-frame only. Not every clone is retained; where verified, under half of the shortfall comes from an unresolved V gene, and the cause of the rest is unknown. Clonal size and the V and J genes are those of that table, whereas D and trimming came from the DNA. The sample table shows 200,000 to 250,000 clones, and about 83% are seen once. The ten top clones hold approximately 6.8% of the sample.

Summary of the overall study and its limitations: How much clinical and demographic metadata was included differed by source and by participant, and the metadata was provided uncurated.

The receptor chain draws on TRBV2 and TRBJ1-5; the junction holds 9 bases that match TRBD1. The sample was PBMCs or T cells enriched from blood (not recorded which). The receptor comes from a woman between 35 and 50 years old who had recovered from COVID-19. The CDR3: CASSGDRGNQPQHF. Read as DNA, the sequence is TGTGCCAGCAGCGGAGACAGGGGGAATCAGCCCCAGCATTTT.